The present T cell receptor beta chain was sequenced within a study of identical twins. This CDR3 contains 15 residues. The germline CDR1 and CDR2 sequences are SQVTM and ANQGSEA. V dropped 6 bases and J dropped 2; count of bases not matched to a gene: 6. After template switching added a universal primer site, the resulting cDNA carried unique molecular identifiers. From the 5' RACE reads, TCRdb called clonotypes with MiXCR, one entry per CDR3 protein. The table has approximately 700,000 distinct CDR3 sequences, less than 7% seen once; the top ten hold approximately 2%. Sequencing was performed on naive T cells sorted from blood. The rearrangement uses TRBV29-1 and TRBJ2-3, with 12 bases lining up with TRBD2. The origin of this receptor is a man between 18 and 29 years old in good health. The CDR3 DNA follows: TGCAGCGTCCGGACTAGCGGGACTCACACAGATACGCAGTATTTT. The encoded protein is CSVRTSGTHTDTQYF.